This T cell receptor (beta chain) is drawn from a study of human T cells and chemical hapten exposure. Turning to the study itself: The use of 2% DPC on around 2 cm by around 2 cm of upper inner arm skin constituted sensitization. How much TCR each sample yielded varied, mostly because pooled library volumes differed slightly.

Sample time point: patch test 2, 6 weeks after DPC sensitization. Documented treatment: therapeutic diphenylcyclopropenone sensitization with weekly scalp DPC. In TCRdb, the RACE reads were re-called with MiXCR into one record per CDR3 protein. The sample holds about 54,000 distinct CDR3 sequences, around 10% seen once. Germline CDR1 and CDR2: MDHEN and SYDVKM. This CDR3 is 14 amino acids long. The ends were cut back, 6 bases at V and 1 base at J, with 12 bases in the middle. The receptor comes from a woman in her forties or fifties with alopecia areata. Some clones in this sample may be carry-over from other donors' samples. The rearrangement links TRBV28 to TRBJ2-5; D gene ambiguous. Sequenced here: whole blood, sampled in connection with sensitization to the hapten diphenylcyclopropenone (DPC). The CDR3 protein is CASSPPGAQETQYF. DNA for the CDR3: TGTGCCAGCAGCCCCCCAGGAGCCCAAGAGACCCAGTACTTC.